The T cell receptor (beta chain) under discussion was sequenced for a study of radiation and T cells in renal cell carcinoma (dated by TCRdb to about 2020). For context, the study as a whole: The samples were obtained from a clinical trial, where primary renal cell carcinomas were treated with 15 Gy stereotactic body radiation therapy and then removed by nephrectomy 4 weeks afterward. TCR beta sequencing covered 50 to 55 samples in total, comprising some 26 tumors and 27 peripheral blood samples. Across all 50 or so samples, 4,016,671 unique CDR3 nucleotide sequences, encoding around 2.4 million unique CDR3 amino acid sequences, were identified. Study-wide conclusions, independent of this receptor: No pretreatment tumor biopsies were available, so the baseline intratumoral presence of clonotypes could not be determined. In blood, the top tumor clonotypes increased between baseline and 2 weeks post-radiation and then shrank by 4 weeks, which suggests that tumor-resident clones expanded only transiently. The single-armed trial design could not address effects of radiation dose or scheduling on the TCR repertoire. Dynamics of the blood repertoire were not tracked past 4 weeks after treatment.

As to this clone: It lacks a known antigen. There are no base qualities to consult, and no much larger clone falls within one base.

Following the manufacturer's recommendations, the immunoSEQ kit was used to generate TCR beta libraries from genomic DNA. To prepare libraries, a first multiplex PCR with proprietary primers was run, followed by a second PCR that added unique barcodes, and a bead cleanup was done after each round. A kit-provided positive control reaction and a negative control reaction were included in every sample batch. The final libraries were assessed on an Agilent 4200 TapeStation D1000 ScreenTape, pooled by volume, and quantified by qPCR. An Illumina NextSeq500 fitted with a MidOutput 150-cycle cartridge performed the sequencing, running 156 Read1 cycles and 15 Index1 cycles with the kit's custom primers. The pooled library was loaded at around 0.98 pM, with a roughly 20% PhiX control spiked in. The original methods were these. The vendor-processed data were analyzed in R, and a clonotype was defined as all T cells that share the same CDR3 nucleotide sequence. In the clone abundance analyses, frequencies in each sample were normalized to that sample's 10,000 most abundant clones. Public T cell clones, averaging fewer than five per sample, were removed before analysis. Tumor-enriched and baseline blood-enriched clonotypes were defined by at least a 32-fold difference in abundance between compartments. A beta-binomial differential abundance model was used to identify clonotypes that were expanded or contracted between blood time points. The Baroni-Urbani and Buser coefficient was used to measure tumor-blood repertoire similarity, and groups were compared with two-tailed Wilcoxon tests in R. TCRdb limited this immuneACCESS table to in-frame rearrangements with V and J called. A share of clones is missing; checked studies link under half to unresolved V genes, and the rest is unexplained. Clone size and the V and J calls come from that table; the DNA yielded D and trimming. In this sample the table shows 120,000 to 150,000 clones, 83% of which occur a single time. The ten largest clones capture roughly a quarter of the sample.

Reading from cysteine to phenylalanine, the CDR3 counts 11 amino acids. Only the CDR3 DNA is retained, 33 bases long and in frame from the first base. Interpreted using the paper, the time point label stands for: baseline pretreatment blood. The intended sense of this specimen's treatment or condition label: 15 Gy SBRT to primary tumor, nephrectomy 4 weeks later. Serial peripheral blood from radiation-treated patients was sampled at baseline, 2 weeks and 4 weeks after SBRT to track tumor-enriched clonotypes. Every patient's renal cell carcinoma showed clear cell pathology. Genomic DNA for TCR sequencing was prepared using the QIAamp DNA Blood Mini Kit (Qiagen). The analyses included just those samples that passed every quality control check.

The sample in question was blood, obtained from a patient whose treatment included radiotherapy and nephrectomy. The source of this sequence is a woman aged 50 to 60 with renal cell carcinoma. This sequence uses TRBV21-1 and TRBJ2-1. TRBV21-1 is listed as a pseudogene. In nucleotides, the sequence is TGTGCCGGGGGAGATCACAATGAGCAGTTCTTC. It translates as CAGGDHNEQFF.